Listed below are T cell receptor beta chains from one sample, sequenced in a study of shared clonotypes between healthy human individuals. The table came from immunoSEQ multiplex PCR; TCRdb's copy has only in-frame clones and leaves some out. The repertoire holds around 690,000 clones, about 90% seen once, with about 33% in the top ten. The specimen sequenced was memory CD8+ T cells from PBMCs. The receptors originated from a young man in good health. Some clones in this sample may be carry-over from other donors' samples. Both conserved end residues are part of each CDR3. Each record gives: CDR3 protein, CDR3 DNA, J gene, D gene, clone size, V gene. The D gene is left open where the match is weak. Only part of the rows carry a size: once, few, many, or a class if the clone is expanded.

CDR3: CAWSSWNPGGVIAIEAFF
DNA: TGTGCCTGGAGTAGTTGGAATCCAGGGGGGGTAATAGCGATTGAAGCTTTCTTT
J: TRBJ1-1
D: TRBD1
size: few
V: TRBV30

CDR3: CASSGPLQGAAEAFF
DNA: TGTGCCAGCAGTGGCCCTCTACAGGGGGCGGCTGAAGCTTTCTTT
J: TRBJ1-1
D: TRBD1
size: .
V: TRBV6-1

CDR3: CATSRKQGGRETQYF
DNA: TGTGCCACCAGCAGAAAACAGGGTGGGAGAGAGACCCAGTACTTC
J: TRBJ2-5
D: .
size: .
V: TRBV15

CDR3: CASSVATTSGDTYNEQFF
DNA: TGTGCCAGCAGCGTAGCTACGACTAGCGGGGACACCTACAATGAGCAGTTCTTC
J: TRBJ2-1
D: TRBD2
size: .
V: TRBV9

CDR3: CASSKGGSSYNEQFF
DNA: TGTGCCAGCAGCAAGGGGGGAAGCTCCTACAATGAGCAGTTCTTC
J: TRBJ2-1
D: .
size: .
V: TRBV7-3

CDR3: CASSPRLARETQYF
DNA: TGCGCCAGCAGCCCCCGACTAGCCAGGGAGACCCAGTACTTC
J: TRBJ2-5
D: TRBD2
size: .
V: TRBV4-1

CDR3: CASSPRGNEQYF
DNA: TGTGCCAGCAGCCCAAGGGGTAACGAGCAGTACTTC
J: TRBJ2-7
D: .
size: .
V: TRBV5-6

CDR3: CASSPLNEQYF
DNA: TGTGCCAGCAGCCCCTTGAACGAGCAGTACTTC
J: TRBJ2-7
D: .
size: once
V: TRBV6-1

CDR3: CASRGTANTGELFF
DNA: TGTGCCAGCAGGGGGACGGCGAACACCGGGGAGCTGTTTTTT
J: TRBJ2-2
D: .
size: .
V: TRBV6-5

CDR3: CASSSTGGGGEQYF
DNA: TGTGCCAGCAGTTCGACAGGGGGGGGCGGCGAGCAGTACTTC
J: TRBJ2-7
D: TRBD1
size: .
V: TRBV27

CDR3: CASSNHRDRGDTGELFF
DNA: TGTGCCAGCAGCAACCACCGGGACAGGGGCGACACCGGGGAGCTGTTTTTT
J: TRBJ2-2
D: TRBD1
size: .
V: TRBV7-7

CDR3: CASSLGAGVKYEQYF
DNA: TGTGCCAGCAGCTTAGGAGCGGGAGTCAAATACGAGCAGTACTTC
J: TRBJ2-7
D: TRBD2
size: .
V: TRBV11-2

CDR3: CASSPDRSSGNTIYF
DNA: TGTGCCAGCAGTCCCGACAGGAGCTCTGGAAACACCATATATTTT
J: TRBJ1-3
D: .
size: .
V: TRBV6-6

CDR3: CASSLGSGTGDPYEQYF
DNA: TGTGCCAGCAGCTTAGGGTCCGGGACAGGGGATCCGTACGAGCAGTACTTC
J: TRBJ2-7
D: TRBD1
size: .
V: TRBV13

CDR3: CASSLEGLAGVSSYNEQFF
DNA: TGTGCCAGCAGCTTAGAGGGACTAGCGGGAGTCTCATCCTACAATGAGCAGTTCTTC
J: TRBJ2-1
D: TRBD2
size: .
V: TRBV7-9

CDR3: CASAGAGTPHEQFF
DNA: TGTGCCAGCGCCGGGGCGGGCACCCCCCATGAGCAGTTCTTC
J: TRBJ2-1
D: .
size: .
V: TRBV9

CDR3: CASSSQRASGSNEQFF
DNA: TGTGCCAGCAGTTCACAAAGGGCTAGCGGGAGCAATGAGCAGTTCTTC
J: TRBJ2-1
D: TRBD2
size: .
V: TRBV27

CDR3: CASSLVSGDTQYF
DNA: TGCGCCAGCAGCTTGGTTAGCGGTGATACGCAGTATTTT
J: TRBJ2-3
D: .
size: .
V: TRBV5-1

CDR3: CASSRAAPSYNEQFF
DNA: TGTGCCAGCAGCAGAGCGGCCCCTTCCTACAATGAGCAGTTCTTC
J: TRBJ2-1
D: .
size: .
V: TRBV9

CDR3: CASSMTPSYEQYF
DNA: TGTGCCAGCAGCATGACACCGTCCTACGAGCAGTACTTC
J: TRBJ2-7
D: .
size: .
V: TRBV7-9

CDR3: CASSPPGLARYEQYF
DNA: TGTGCCAGCTCCCCTCCGGGACTAGCTCGGTACGAGCAGTACTTC
J: TRBJ2-7
D: TRBD2
size: .
V: TRBV18

CDR3: CAIGQGIGEQFF
DNA: TGTGCCATCGGGCAGGGGATAGGTGAGCAGTTCTTC
J: TRBJ2-1
D: .
size: .
V: TRBV10-3

CDR3: CASSLFFRSPEQYF
DNA: TGCGCCAGCAGCTTGTTCTTTCGGTCTCCCGAGCAGTACTTC
J: TRBJ2-7
D: .
size: .
V: TRBV5-1

CDR3: CASSLLGTGDGYTF
DNA: TGTGCCAGCAGCTTGCTAGGGACAGGGGACGGCTACACCTTC
J: TRBJ1-2
D: TRBD1
size: few
V: TRBV7-9